These T cell receptor beta chains were read from a single sample in a study of T cells in Graves' hyperthyroidism and ophthalmopathy. Each CDR3 protein gets one entry after TCRdb re-called the multiplex PCR reads with MiXCR. The sample has roughly 300,000 distinct CDR3 sequences, less than 30% seen once; the top ten hold about 25%. Specimen: blood. The receptor source for this set is a man in his forties with Graves' hyperthyroidism that later progressed to Graves' ophthalmopathy. Each CDR3 is given with its conserved first and last residue. A D gene is named only where the DNA matches it firmly. The size field is filled for only some rows; it gives once, few, many or a size class.

v_gene: TRBV18
j_gene: TRBJ2-7
abundance: many
d_gene: NA
CDR3aa: CASSPTGREQYF
CDR3nt: TGTGCCAGCTCACCAACCGGGAGAGAGCAGTACTTC

v_gene: TRBV7-2
j_gene: TRBJ1-5
abundance: NA
d_gene: TRBD1
CDR3aa: CASSQDRDNQPQHF
CDR3nt: TGTGCCAGCAGCCAGGACAGGGATAATCAGCCCCAGCATTTT

v_gene: TRBV28
j_gene: TRBJ2-7
abundance: once
d_gene: NA
CDR3aa: CATNRPTVYEQYF
CDR3nt: TGTGCCACCAACCGCCCGACAGTCTACGAGCAGTACTTC

v_gene: TRBV6-2/TRBV6-3
j_gene: TRBJ2-2
abundance: many
d_gene: TRBD1
CDR3aa: CASRTGTGNSGELFF
CDR3nt: TGTGCCAGCAGAACAGGGACAGGGAATTCCGGGGAGCTGTTTTTT

v_gene: TRBV20-1
j_gene: TRBJ2-3
abundance: many
d_gene: TRBD2
CDR3aa: CSALQPSGSTDTQYF
CDR3nt: TGCAGTGCTCTACAACCTAGCGGTAGCACAGATACGCAGTATTTT

v_gene: TRBV6-2/TRBV6-3
j_gene: TRBJ1-1
abundance: many
d_gene: TRBD1
CDR3aa: CASRGQWGNTEAFF
CDR3nt: TGTGCCAGCAGGGGACAGTGGGGGAACACTGAAGCTTTCTTT

v_gene: TRBV6-1
j_gene: TRBJ2-7
abundance: NA
d_gene: NA
CDR3aa: CASIEESYEQYF
CDR3nt: TGTGCCAGCATTGAAGAATCCTACGAGCAGTACTTC

v_gene: TRBV9
j_gene: TRBJ2-2
abundance: many
d_gene: TRBD2
CDR3aa: CASSVTSGFGPGELFF
CDR3nt: TGTGCCAGCAGCGTTACTAGCGGGTTCGGTCCCGGGGAGCTGTTTTTT

v_gene: TRBV3-1
j_gene: TRBJ2-7
abundance: many
d_gene: TRBD1
CDR3aa: CASSHLDRDEQYF
CDR3nt: TGTGCCAGCAGCCACCTCGACAGGGACGAGCAGTACTTC

v_gene: TRBV6-1
j_gene: TRBJ2-7
abundance: few
d_gene: TRBD2
CDR3aa: CASSEVAGDSYEQYF
CDR3nt: TGTGCCAGCAGTGAAGTAGCGGGCGATTCCTACGAGCAGTACTTC

v_gene: TRBV29-1
j_gene: TRBJ1-3
abundance: many
d_gene: NA
CDR3aa: CSVEDLGSGNTIYF
CDR3nt: TGCAGCGTTGAGGACCTGGGGTCTGGAAACACCATATATTTT

v_gene: TRBV29-1
j_gene: TRBJ2-2
abundance: NA
d_gene: TRBD2
CDR3aa: CSVLSGRGVGELFF
CDR3nt: TGCAGCGTCCTTAGCGGGAGAGGTGTCGGGGAGCTGTTTTTT

v_gene: TRBV11-2
j_gene: TRBJ1-1
abundance: many
d_gene: NA
CDR3aa: CASSPDGRARAEAFF
CDR3nt: TGTGCCAGCAGCCCCGATGGGAGGGCGAGGGCTGAAGCTTTCTTT

v_gene: TRBV12-3/TRBV12-4
j_gene: TRBJ1-2
abundance: NA
d_gene: NA
CDR3aa: CASITPGLDYGYTF
CDR3nt: TGTGCCAGCATTACTCCGGGATTGGACTATGGCTACACCTTC

v_gene: TRBV20-1
j_gene: TRBJ1-2
abundance: many
d_gene: NA
CDR3aa: CSARDLRGNYGYTF
CDR3nt: TGCAGTGCTAGAGACCTCAGGGGAAACTATGGCTACACCTTC

v_gene: TRBV20-1
j_gene: TRBJ1-2
abundance: NA
d_gene: NA
CDR3aa: CSASQIRQSNYGYTF
CDR3nt: TGCAGTGCTTCCCAAATCCGACAGTCTAACTATGGCTACACCTTC